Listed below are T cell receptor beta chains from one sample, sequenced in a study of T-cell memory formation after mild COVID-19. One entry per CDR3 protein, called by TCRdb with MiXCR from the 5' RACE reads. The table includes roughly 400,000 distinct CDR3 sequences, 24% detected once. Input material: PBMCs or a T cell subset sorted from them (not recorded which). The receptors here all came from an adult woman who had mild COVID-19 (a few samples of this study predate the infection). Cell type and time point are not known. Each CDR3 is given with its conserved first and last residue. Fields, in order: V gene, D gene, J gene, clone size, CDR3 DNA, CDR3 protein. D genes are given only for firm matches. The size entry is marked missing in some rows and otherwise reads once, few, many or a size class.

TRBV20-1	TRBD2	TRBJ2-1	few	TGCAGTGCTAACCGACTAGCGGGATACAATGAGCAGTTCTTC	CSANRLAGYNEQFF
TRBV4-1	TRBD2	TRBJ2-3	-	TGCGCCAGCAGCCAAACGGGACTAGCAACAGATACGCAGTATTTT	CASSQTGLATDTQYF
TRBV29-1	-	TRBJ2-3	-	TGCAGCGTTGAGTACCGGGGTCAGGCAGATACGCAGTATTTT	CSVEYRGQADTQYF
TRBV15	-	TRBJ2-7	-	TGTGCCACCAGCATCTTGGACAGCTACGAGCAGTACTTC	CATSILDSYEQYF
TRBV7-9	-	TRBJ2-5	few	TGTGCCAGCAGCTTACTGTCAGGGGTCCAAGAGACCCAGTACTTC	CASSLLSGVQETQYF
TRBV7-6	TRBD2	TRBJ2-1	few	TGTGCCAGCAGCTCGGGGGGGGAGGGCGAGCAGTTCTTC	CASSSGGEGEQFF
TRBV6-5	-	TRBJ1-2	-	TGTGCCAGCAGTTCCAGGGACGCCAGCGGTGGCTACACCTTC	CASSSRDASGGYTF
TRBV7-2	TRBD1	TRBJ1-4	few	TGTGCCAGCAGCCGGAGCAGGGGGATGACGGTAGCTAATGAAAAACTGTTTTTT	CASSRSRGMTVANEKLFF
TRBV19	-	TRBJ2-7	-	TGTGCCAGTAGTGCCCGGGACGCCTACGAGCAGTACTTC	CASSARDAYEQYF
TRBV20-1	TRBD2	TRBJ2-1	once	TGCAGTGCGTGGACTAGCGGGTCGAGCTCCTACAATGAGCAGTTCTTC	CSAWTSGSSSYNEQFF
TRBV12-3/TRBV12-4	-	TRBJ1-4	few	TGTGCCAGCAGTTTAGAGACAGTGGGCGAAAAACTGTTTTTT	CASSLETVGEKLFF
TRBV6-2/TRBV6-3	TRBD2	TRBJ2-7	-	TGTGCCAGCAGTTACTCGAGCCTACTTACTAGCGGGGGTGACGAGCAGTACTTC	CASSYSSLLTSGGDEQYF
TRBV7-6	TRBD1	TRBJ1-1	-	TGTGCCAGCAGCCAGAGATACAGGGGTTTGAACACTGAAGCTTTCTTT	CASSQRYRGLNTEAFF
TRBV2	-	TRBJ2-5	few	TGTGCCAGCAATGGGATGGAGACCCAGTACTTC	CASNGMETQYF
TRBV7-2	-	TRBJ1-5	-	TGTGCCAGCAGCTCGGATAGATTAAAGCCCCAGCATTTT	CASSSDRLKPQHF
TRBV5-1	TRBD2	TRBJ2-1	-	TGCGCCAGCAGCTCCCGGGAGGGCCTAAGGAATGAGCAGTTCTTC	CASSSREGLRNEQFF